The sequence of this TCR beta chain was determined in a study of patients and donors after allogeneic stem cell transplantation. This clonotype was observed at least ten times. The V end lost 4 bases, the J end lost 2 bases, and 10 bases lay between the germline ends. This CDR3 has 14 amino acids. Germline CDR1 is SGHDN and CDR2 is FVKESK. Using its own MiXCR run on the RT-PCR reads, TCRdb lists one record per CDR3 protein. The profile shows tens of thousands of distinct CDR3 sequences, around 5% of them singletons. This receptor was taken from a human donor who was either an allogeneic HSCT recipient or a stem cell or donor lymphocyte infusion donor (not recorded which). It is not recorded whose cells these are; they may come from a transplant donor. V is TRBV14 and J is TRBJ2-3; D gene uncertain. Sequencing used blood, either unsorted or a sorted T cell fraction (not recorded which). The CDR3 here is CASSPSMVTDTQYF. The CDR3 coding sequence is TGTGCCAGCAGCCCATCTATGGTCACAGATACGCAGTATTTT.